Detailed here is one TCR beta chain. The antigen is undetermined. Trimming removed 5 bases at V and 4 bases at J, with 8 bases between. CDR3 length: 13 amino acids. The V gene's germline CDR1 is MDHEN and CDR2 SYDVKM. This record comes from a study of beta chain features in type 1 diabetes. Study-level findings and limits: Shorter TCRB CDR3s, moderately but significantly so, were found in Type 1 diabetes patients in all four CD4+ subsets. In these data, an HLA type influence on TCRB rearrangement remained unresolved.

The isolated RNA, all of it, was reverse transcribed, so expressed TCRB transcripts were what got sequenced. The repertoire was sequenced with immunoSEQ multiplex PCR; TCRdb's copy has only in-frame clones and lacks some. The sample lists about 150,000 clones; 11% were seen once. The TCR comes from a young man in good health. Sequencing used central memory CD4+ T cells from blood. The V call is TRBV28, the J call TRBJ2-2, with D possibly being TRBD2 (5 bases). The CDR3 here is CASSREFTGELFF. CDR3 coding DNA: TGTGCCAGCAGTAGGGAGTTCACCGGGGAGCTGTTTTTT. The whole variable domain, filled in from reference TRBV28 and TRBJ2-2, reads DVKVTQSSRYLVKRTGEKVFLECVQDMDHENMFWYRQDPGLGLRLIYFSYDVKMKEKGDIPEGYSVSREKKERFSLILESASTNQTSMYLCASSREFTGELFFGEGSRLTVL.